The clone carrying this T cell receptor (beta chain) showed up just a few times. Its antigen is not known. These data belong to a study of blood T cells in healthy people across ages. The ends were cut back, 5 bases at V and 4 bases at J, with 12 bases in the middle. There are 13 residues in the CDR3. Germline V gene lookup returns CDR1 SGHNT and CDR2 YENEEA. A second PCR of 7 to 11 cycles used a sample-barcoded 5' primer and a J-beta primer mix. TCRdb reanalysed the 5' RACE reads using MiXCR and keeps one entry per CDR3 protein. The sample lists approximately 670,000 distinct CDR3 sequences, less than 45% occurring once. The study, taken as a whole, reports: Donor CMV status, an unknown factor, possibly confounded changes in expanded clonotypes.

The chain employs TRBV11-3 and TRBJ2-7; no reliable D call. The origin of this receptor is an elderly man in good health. The specimen sequenced was blood. Here the CDR3 reads CASSHDPSYEQYF. DNA of the CDR3: TGTGCCAGCAGCCACGACCCGTCTTACGAGCAGTACTTC.